The next 12 T cell receptor beta chains were all read from a single sample in a study of cytomegalovirus exposure and HLA in healthy donors. Clones were sequenced by immunoSEQ multiplex PCR, and TCRdb holds only the in-frame ones, with some missing. The sample comprises under 250,000 clones, approximately 87% of which are singletons, and 4.5% to 6% rests with the top ten. Sequencing input: PBMCs. All receptors derive from a woman aged 18-29 years in good health and CMV-seronegative.

This clone was recorded only once. V gene TRBV5-1 combines with J gene TRBJ2-7; D is perhaps TRBD2 (6 bases). Trimming pared 5 bases from V and 3 bases from J, leaving 18 bases between. The CDR3 loop spans 15 amino acids. CDR1 and CDR2 from the germline V gene are SGHRS and YFSETQ. The CDR3 DNA follows: TGCGCCAGCAGGCGAGCCGGGACTTCCTTCTACGAGCAGTACTTC. Its translation is CASRRAGTSFYEQYF. Drawing the rest from reference TRBV5-1 and TRBJ2-7, the complete variable domain is KAGVTQTPRYLIKTRGQQVTLSCSPISGHRSVSWYQQTPGQGLQFLFEYFSETQRNKGNFPGRFSGRQFSNSRSEMNVSTLELGDSALYLCASRRAGTSFYEQYFGPGTRLTVT.

The chain combines TRBV15 with TRBJ2-2; either TRBD1 or TRBD2 may fit D (6 bases each). This CDR3 is 16 amino acids long. From germline, CDR1 is LNHNV and CDR2 YYDKDF (reference sequence). V was pared by 1 base and J by 6 bases, with 15 bases between. Written as DNA, the CDR3 is TGTGCCACCAGCAGAGTGGCAGGGGAGGAATCCGGGGAGCTGTTTTTT. Protein product: CATSRVAGEESGELFF.

This chain connects TRBV30 to TRBJ2-7, with TRBD2 identical over 7 bases. Germline values: CDR1 GTSNPN, CDR2 SVGIG (reference sequence). J was trimmed by 0 bases and V by 1 base; bases with no gene match: 3. This CDR3 spans 14 amino acids. The DNA of the CDR3 is TGTGCCTGGAGTGGGACTAGTCGCTCCTACGAGCAGTACTTC. Amino acids: CAWSGTSRSYEQYF.

The chain employs TRBV29-1 and TRBJ1-1; TRBD1 agrees at 7 bases. V shed 6 bases and J 7 bases; nucleotides not matched to a gene: 11. The CDR3 loop spans 13 amino acids. Looked up from germline, CDR1 is SQVTM and CDR2 is ANQGSEA. The CDR3 here is CSVRGPGRGEAFF. The CDR3 nucleotides are TGCAGCGTGAGGGGGCCGGGGCGCGGTGAAGCTTTCTTT.

V is TRBV30 and J is TRBJ1-6, with a weak D call TRBD1 (6 bases). The V end lost 4 bases, the J end lost 6 bases, and 13 bases lay between the germline ends. The V gene's germline CDR1 is GTSNPN and CDR2 SVGIG (reference sequence). CDR3 length: 14 residues. CDR3 region: CAWNVGAGNSPLHF. The CDR3 DNA follows: TGTGCCTGGAATGTGGGGGCAGGTAATTCACCCCTCCACTTT. The full variable domain, with the rest looked up from reference TRBV30 and TRBJ1-6, is SQTIHQWPATLVQPVGSPLSLECTVEGTSNPNLYWYRQAAGRGLQLLFYSVGIGQISSEVPQNLSASRPQDRQFILSSKKLLLSDSGFYLCAWNVGAGNSPLHFGNGTRLTVT.

This rearrangement joins TRBV25-1 to TRBJ2-7; tentatively, D is TRBD1 or TRBD2 (5 bases each). Trimming stripped 3 bases from V and 2 bases from J, with 14 bases between. Germline V gene sequence: CDR1 MGHDK, CDR2 SYGVNS. The CDR3 covers 15 residues. The CDR3 protein is CASSEGRTSPYEQYF. In DNA form, the CDR3 reads TGTGCCAGCAGTGAGGGGCGGACTTCCCCCTACGAGCAGTACTTC.

V usage is TRBV28 and J usage is TRBJ2-7; 9 bases agree with TRBD2. The germline CDR1 and CDR2 sequences are MDHEN and SYDVKM. V shed 6 bases, J shed 2 bases, and the junction held 8 bases outside the gene matches. The CDR3 sequence is 15 residues long. CDR3 in amino acids: CASSQGLAVAYEQYF. DNA of the CDR3: TGTGCCAGCAGCCAGGGACTAGCCGTAGCCTACGAGCAGTACTTC.

V usage is TRBV11-2 and J usage is TRBJ2-7, with D perhaps given as TRBD1 or TRBD2 (6 bases each). The length of the CDR3 is 14 residues. CDR1 is SGHAT, CDR2 FQNNGV, per germline. V lost 5 bases, J lost 1 base, and 12 bases lay in between. The DNA for the CDR3 is TGTGCCAGCAGCCGTACAGGGACTTCCTACGAGCAGTACTTC. The encoded protein is CASSRTGTSYEQYF.

This sequence joins TRBV15 and TRBJ2-7; 7 bases match TRBD1. Germline lookup yields CDR1 LNHNV and CDR2 YYDKDF (reference sequence). CDR3 length: 15 residues. The trim removed 5 bases at V and 2 bases at J, leaving 9 bases unmatched. CDR3 protein: CATSQRRQGPYEQYF. In DNA form, the CDR3 reads TGTGCCACCAGCCAAAGAAGACAGGGTCCCTACGAGCAGTACTTC.

The chain joins TRBV6-1 to TRBJ1-1, with D possibly TRBD1 on 5 matching bases. CDR1 MNHNS and CDR2 SASEGT come from the germline V gene. Trimming removed 7 bases from V and 4 bases from J, with 13 bases in between. The CDR3 length is 13 residues. The CDR3 nucleotides read TGTGCCAGCATAGTGAGGGGAGGCACTGAAGCTTTCTTT. Amino acids: CASIVRGGTEAFF.

The J gene is TRBJ1-2, the V gene TRBV6-5, with D tentatively TRBD1 (5 bases). The CDR3 extends over 14 amino acids. Germline loops: CDR1 MNHEY, CDR2 SVGAGI. With 7 bases removed from V and 0 bases from J, the gap between germline ends came to 12 bases. The CDR3 DNA follows: TGTGCCAGCATGGGGCAGCGATCTAACTATGGCTACACCTTC. It codes for CASMGQRSNYGYTF.

This chain joins TRBV7-9 and TRBJ2-7; D may be TRBD1 (5 bases). Deletions cut 2 bases from V and 3 bases from J, with 8 bases between. The CDR3 consists of 13 residues. CDR1 is SEHNR, CDR2 FQNEAQ, per germline (reference sequence). CDR3 sequence reads: CASSLTGLYEQYF. Here the CDR3 DNA reads TGTGCCAGCAGCTTAACAGGTCTCTACGAGCAGTACTTC. Combining the CDR3 with reference TRBV7-9 and TRBJ2-7 gives the whole variable domain DTGVSQNPRHKITKRGQNVTFRCDPISEHNRLYWYRQTLGQGPEFLTYFQNEAQLEKSRLLSDRFSAERPKGSFSTLEIQRTEQGDSAMYLCASSLTGLYEQYFGPGTRLTVT.